This T cell receptor (beta chain) was profiled in a study of CD8+ T cells in alopecia areata. Study-wide findings and caveats: TCRs were shared less clearly across patients than in mice, possibly for HLA-related reasons. Greater clonality was observed in lesional scalp samples, especially alopecia totalis/universalis, versus normal scalp.

Both peripheral blood and punch biopsies of lesional scalp skin were obtained from patients who had alopecia areata. As regards this clone: Its antigen is undetermined.

RNA was extracted and reverse transcribed into cDNA as the sequencing template. The protocol was immunoSEQ multiplex PCR, while the TCRdb copy is restricted to in-frame clones and leaves out a portion. This sample has about 180,000 clones, with roughly 65% found just once. The germline V gene encodes CDR1 GTSNPN and CDR2 SVGIG (reference sequence). The CDR3 is 13 residues long. V was pared by 3 bases and J by 4 bases, with 10 bases between. The rearrangement uses TRBV30 and TRBJ2-1, with unresolved D. This TCR was sampled from a human donor with alopecia areata. This specimen was CD4+ T cells sorted from blood, taken at week 0. Written as DNA, the CDR3 is TGTGCCTGGAGCGTATCCGGATACAATGAGCAGTTCTTC. It specifies CAWSVSGYNEQFF.